In its sample, the clone carrying this T cell receptor (beta chain) was seen once. The CDR3 sequence is 18 residues long. V shed 5 bases and J 3 bases; nucleotides not matched to a gene: 19. The data belong to a study of CD8 T cells in Susac syndrome. Reverse transcription used about 0.45 to 1 ug RNA and random hexamers. MiXCR, applied by TCRdb to the immunoSEQ multiplex PCR reads, yields one record per CDR3 protein. The sample lists some 190,000 distinct CDR3 sequences; over 85% were seen once. TCR beta from blood CD8+ and CD4+ T cells was sequenced. Controls were drawn from healthy donors and were matched for age and sex.

This clonotype was sampled from a human donor in good health. This rearrangement joins TRBV23-1 to TRBJ2-7; 7 bases match TRBD1. TRBV23-1 is an ORF, with its function uncertain. The sequenced sample was CD4+ T cells from PBMCs. The CDR3 nucleotides read TGCGCCAGCAGTGGCCCGGGACAGTGGGGGAGACGAGGCTACGAGCAGTACGTC. It codes for CASSGPGQWGRRGYEQYV.